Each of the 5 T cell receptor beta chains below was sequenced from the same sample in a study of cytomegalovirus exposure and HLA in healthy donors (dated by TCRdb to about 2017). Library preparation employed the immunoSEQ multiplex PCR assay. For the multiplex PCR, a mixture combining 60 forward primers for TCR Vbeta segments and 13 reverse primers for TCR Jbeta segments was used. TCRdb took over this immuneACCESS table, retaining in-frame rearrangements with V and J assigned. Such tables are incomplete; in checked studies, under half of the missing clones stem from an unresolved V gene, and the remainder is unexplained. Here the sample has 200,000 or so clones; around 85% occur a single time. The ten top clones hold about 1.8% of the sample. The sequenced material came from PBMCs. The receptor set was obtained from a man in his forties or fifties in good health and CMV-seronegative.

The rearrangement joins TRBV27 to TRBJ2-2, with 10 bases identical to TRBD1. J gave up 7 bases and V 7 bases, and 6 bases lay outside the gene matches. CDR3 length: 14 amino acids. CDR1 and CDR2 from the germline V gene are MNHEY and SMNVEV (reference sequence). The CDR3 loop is CASTGTGEVGELFF. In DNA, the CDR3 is TGTGCCAGCACGGGGACAGGGGAGGTCGGGGAGCTGTTTTTT.

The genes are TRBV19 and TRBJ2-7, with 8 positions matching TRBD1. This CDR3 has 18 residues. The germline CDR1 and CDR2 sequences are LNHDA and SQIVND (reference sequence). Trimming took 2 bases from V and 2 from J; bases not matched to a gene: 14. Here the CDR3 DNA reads TGTGCCAGTAGTATAATCGGGACCGGACAGGGTGGTCCCTACGAGCAGTACTTC. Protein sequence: CASSIIGTGQGGPYEQYF.

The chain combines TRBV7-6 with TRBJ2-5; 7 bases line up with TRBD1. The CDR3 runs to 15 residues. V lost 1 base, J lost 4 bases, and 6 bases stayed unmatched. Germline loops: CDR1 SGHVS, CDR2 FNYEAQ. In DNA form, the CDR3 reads TGTGCCAGCAGCTTAGGGCAACAGGGGCGAGAGACCCAGTACTTC. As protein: CASSLGQQGRETQYF.

The CDR3 region is CASSETGGGQPQHF. CDR3 sequence (DNA): TGTGCCAGCAGTGAAACAGGGGGTGGTCAGCCCCAGCATTTT. V and J are TRBV6-1 and TRBJ1-5; 8 bases agree with TRBD1. Looked up from germline, CDR1 is MNHNS and CDR2 is SASEGT. This CDR3 region has 14 residues. With 2 bases clipped from V and 6 bases from J, the junction kept 3 bases outside the gene matches.

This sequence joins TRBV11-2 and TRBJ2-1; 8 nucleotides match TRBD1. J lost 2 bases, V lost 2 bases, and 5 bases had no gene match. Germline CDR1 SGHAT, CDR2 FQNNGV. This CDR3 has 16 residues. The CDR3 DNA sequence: TGTGCCAGCAGCTTAACGACAGGGGCAACCTACAATGAGCAGTTCTTC. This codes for CASSLTTGATYNEQFF.